These 14 T cell receptor beta chains originate from one sample sequenced in a study of blood T cells in healthy people across ages. Together with a sample-barcoded 5' primer, a J-beta primer mix was included in a second PCR lasting 7 to 11 cycles. MiXCR was run by TCRdb on the 5' RACE reads, yielding one entry per CDR3 protein. The sample contains approximately 400,000 distinct CDR3 sequences, roughly half of which appear only once. Sequencing was carried out using blood. All receptors derive from a man aged 60-69 years in good health.

The chain has TRBV7-9 and TRBJ2-4; no clear D gene. CDR1 is SEHNR, CDR2 FQNEAQ, per germline (reference sequence). V was clipped by 1 base and J by 14 bases, with 9 bases between them. The CDR3 runs to 11 residues. CDR3 in amino acids: CASSLGTVEYF. The CDR3 DNA reads as TGTGCCAGCAGCTTAGGGACGGTGGAGTACTTC.

The CDR3 sequence is CASSQETVQETQYF. CDR3 nucleotide sequence: TGTGCCAGCAGCCAAGAGACAGTCCAAGAGACCCAGTACTTC. The V gene is TRBV3-1, the J gene TRBJ2-5; TRBD1 is a possible D gene (5 bases). In germline, CDR1 is LGHDT, CDR2 YNNKEL (reference sequence). CDR3 size: 14 residues. Trimming removed 0 bases from V and 1 base from J, with 6 bases in between.

The chain has TRBV5-1 and TRBJ2-5; 9 nucleotides agree with TRBD1. Germline V gene sequence: CDR1 SGHRS, CDR2 YFSETQ. V dropped 4 bases and J dropped 3; count of bases not matched to a gene: 10. The CDR3 loop spans 16 amino acids. The CDR3 protein is CASSPSDRGGEETQYF. CDR3 nucleotide sequence: TGCGCCAGCAGCCCCTCGGACAGGGGAGGCGAAGAGACCCAGTACTTC.

The chain couples TRBV6-6 to TRBJ2-4; TRBD2 agrees at 9 bases. V shed 5 bases, J shed 13 bases, and the junction held 15 bases outside the gene matches. The CDR3 spans 15 residues. Germline V gene data show CDR1 as MNHNY and CDR2 as SVGAGI (reference sequence). CDR3 DNA sequence: TGTGCCAGCAGTGAGACTAGCGGCCTTGGTTCGTGGCAGTACTTC. Protein: CASSETSGLGSWQYF.

J is TRBJ2-7 and V is TRBV20-1, with D uncertain. The end of the DNA fits TRBJ2-5 better, so the J call may be wrong. CDR1 DFQATT and CDR2 SNEGSKA come from the germline V gene (reference sequence). The CDR3 has 10 residues. Here the CDR3 reads CSATIQTQYF. CDR3 coding DNA: TGCAGTGCCACAATACAGACCCAGTACTTC.

J is TRBJ2-5 and V is TRBV12-3 or TRBV12-4; 10 bases align to TRBD2. The CDR3 consists of 16 residues. Losses at the gene ends were 6 bases for V and 7 bases for J; bases not matched to a gene: 14. In nucleotides, the CDR3 is TGTGCCAGCAGAGAACGAGCGGGAGGGCTTGATGTGACCCAGTACTTC. This codes for CASRERAGGLDVTQYF.

The V gene is TRBV10-3, the J gene TRBJ1-6, with 7 bases lining up with TRBD1. With V trimmed by 8 bases and J by 8 bases, 9 bases remained unmatched. Germline CDR1 and CDR2: ENHRY and SYGVKD. The CDR3 has 14 residues. The CDR3 bases are TGTGCCATCCGGCGCACCGGGACAGATTCACCCCTCCACTTT. It codes for CAIRRTGTDSPLHF.

The V gene is TRBV4-1, the J gene TRBJ2-7; tentative D call: TRBD1 (6 bases). Trimming left V 0 bases short and J 5 bases short, with 11 bases between. Germline-derived CDR1 and CDR2 are MGHRA and YSYEKL. This CDR3 has 14 residues. CDR3 DNA sequence: TGCGCCAGCAGCCAAGAAAACAGGGTGGACGAGCAGTACTTC. Protein product: CASSQENRVDEQYF.

In the case of this clonotype: Relative to the germline gene, one junction end is altered; a read error may explain this. The chain is built from TRBV7-6 and TRBJ2-7; D gene ambiguous. Germline values: CDR1 SGHVS, CDR2 FNYEAQ. CDR3 length: 14 amino acids. DNA for the CDR3: TGTGCCAGCAGCTTAGGGCCGATCTCCTACGAGCGGTACTTC. Translated, it gives CASSLGPISYERYF.

In DNA, the CDR3 is TGTGCCAGCTCACCACCCGAAGCCGCCAAGCAGTTCTTC. Amino acids: CASSPPEAAKQFF. J is TRBJ2-1 and V is TRBV18; no clear D gene. The CDR3 extends over 13 amino acids. The germline V gene encodes CDR1 KGHSH and CDR2 LQKENI. The V end was cut by 0 bases, the J end by 11 bases, with 11 bases between.

The chain carries TRBV27 and TRBJ2-1; no clear D gene. V lost 6 bases and J lost 10, with 16 bases in between. Germline lookup yields CDR1 MNHEY and CDR2 SMNVEV (reference sequence). The CDR3 consists of 13 residues. The CDR3 bases are TGTGCCAGCAGCCTTGACCCTATCTTGGAGCAGTTCTTC. Translated: CASSLDPILEQFF.

This CDR3 is CASSYSGATGGSEAFF. As DNA, the CDR3 is TGTGCCAGCAGTTACTCGGGGGCTACAGGGGGCAGTGAAGCTTTCTTT. The V call is TRBV6-6, the J call TRBJ1-1; TRBD1 agrees at 9 bases. The CDR3 is 16 residues long. Germline CDR1 reads MNHNY; CDR2 reads SVGAGI (reference sequence). The V gene end was trimmed by 0 bases and the J gene end by 7 bases; junction bases not matched to a gene: 9.

The V call is TRBV19, the J call TRBJ2-4, with TRBD1 matching 9 bases. The CDR3 is 13 amino acids. Looked up from germline, CDR1 is LNHDA and CDR2 is SQIVND (reference sequence). Trimming took 5 bases from V and 13 from J; bases not matched to a gene: 9. The CDR3, as DNA: TGTGCCAGTAGTCACACAGGGGGCGGAGAGCAGTACTTC. As protein: CASSHTGGGEQYF.

This clonotype was seen a handful of times. This chain connects TRBV5-1 to TRBJ2-5; no definite D call. The V gene lost 0 bases and the J gene lost 5 bases, with 8 bases spanning the gap. Per the germline V gene, CDR1 is SGHRS and CDR2 is YFSETQ. The CDR3 extends over 13 amino acids. The CDR3 region has the DNA TGCGCCAGCAGCTTGGAGGGAAGGGAGACCCAGTACTTC. Translation: CASSLEGRETQYF.